Here is one TCR beta chain with its context. What it binds is unknown. The sample belongs to a study of CXCR3-negative and CXCR3-positive naive CD8 T cells. Looking at the study overall: The libraries together contributed 120 million to 150 million TRB reads, each supplying about 1.5 +/- 0.3 million. Study results and limitations: Cryopreserved cells showed partially decreased CXCR3 expression, and most assays used fresh PBMCs. CXCR3-positive naive cells carried more hydrophobic TRB CDR3s than CXCR3-negative naive cells did. Both naive subsets had comparably high diversity; memory CD8+ cells much lower. CXCR3-negative and CXCR3-positive naive cells shared comparable TRBV-TRBJ usage, but memory cells did not.

This CDR3 has 14 amino acids. The germline gives CDR1 MDHEN, CDR2 SYDVKM. The libraries of TRB cDNA were constructed through 5' RACE using UMI labels. Using the 5' RACE reads, TCRdb records one entry per CDR3 protein without DNA. This sample's clone table lists around 60,000 distinct CDR3 sequences. The rearrangement links TRBV28 to TRBJ1-2. Sequencing was carried out using naive CXCR3+ CD8+ T cells from blood. The sample's subset: CD45RO-CCR7+CD27+CD95- naive CD8+ T cells expressing CXCR3 (TNR3+). The clonotype was recovered from a human donor in good health. Some clones in this sample may be carry-over from other donors' samples. CDR3 region: CASSPAGGPIGYTF.